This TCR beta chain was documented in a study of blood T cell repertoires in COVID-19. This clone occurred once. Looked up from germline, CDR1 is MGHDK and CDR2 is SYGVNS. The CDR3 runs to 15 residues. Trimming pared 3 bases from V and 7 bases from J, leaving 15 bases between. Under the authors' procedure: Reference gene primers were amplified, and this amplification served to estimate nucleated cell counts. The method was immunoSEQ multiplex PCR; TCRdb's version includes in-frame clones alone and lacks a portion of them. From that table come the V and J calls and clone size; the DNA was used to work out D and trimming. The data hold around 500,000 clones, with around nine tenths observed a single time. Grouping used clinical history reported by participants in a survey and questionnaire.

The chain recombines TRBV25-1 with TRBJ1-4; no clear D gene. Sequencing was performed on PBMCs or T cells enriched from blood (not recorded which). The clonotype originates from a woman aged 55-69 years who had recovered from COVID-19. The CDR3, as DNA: TGTGCCAGCAGTGATCCCCTCAGTGGCGGTGAAAAACTGTTTTTT. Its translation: CASSDPLSGGEKLFF. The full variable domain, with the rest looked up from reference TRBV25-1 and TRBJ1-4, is EADIYQTPRYLVIGTGKKITLECSQTMGHDKMYWYQQDPGMELHLIHYSYGVNSTEKGDLSSESTVSRIRTEHFPLTLESARPSHTSQYLCASSDPLSGGEKLFFGSGTQLSVL.